The clone carrying this T cell receptor (beta chain) was counted once. Clones were sequenced by immunoSEQ multiplex PCR, and TCRdb holds only the in-frame ones, with some missing. Among approximately 140,000 clones listed, roughly 93% were seen once. This entry is derived from a study of control samples from healthy donors and cancer patients. The CDR3 spans 14 residues. Trimming took 2 bases from V and 5 from J; bases not matched to a gene: 5. The germline V gene encodes CDR1 LGHDT and CDR2 YNNKEL (reference sequence). The chain carries TRBV3-1 (or the pseudogene TRBV3-2) and TRBJ1-1, with TRBD1 matching over 7 bases. This clonotype was obtained from a man younger than 30 in good health. The sample comprised blood. CDR3 in amino acids: CASSQQGVLTEAFF. CDR3 DNA: TGTGCCAGCAGCCAACAGGGGGTTTTGACTGAAGCTTTCTTT.